Below are 23 T cell receptor beta chains sequenced from a single sample in a study of cytomegalovirus exposure and HLA in healthy donors. Generated by immunoSEQ multiplex PCR, the TCRdb table keeps only in-frame clones and is missing some. The table records some 130,000 clones, 88% of them present only once. Material for sequencing was PBMCs. These receptors came from a woman under 30 in good health and CMV-seropositive.

DNA of the CDR3: TGTGCCAGCACCAGGACAGGGAGTAAGACAGATACGCAGTATTTT. It codes for CASTRTGSKTDTQYF. This chain connects TRBV6-1 to TRBJ2-3, with 8 bases that match TRBD1. Per germline, CDR1 MNHNS and CDR2 SASEGT. V lost 7 bases and J lost 3; bases outside the gene matches: 9. The CDR3 has 15 residues.

The chain links TRBV30 to TRBJ2-6; tentatively, D is TRBD2 (5 bases). Between the trimmed V and J ends, which lost 3 bases and 1 base, there was a span of 16 bases. Looked up from germline, CDR1 is GTSNPN and CDR2 is SVGIG (reference sequence). The CDR3 consists of 17 residues. Here the CDR3 DNA reads TGTGCCTGGAGGAGGGCGCCTTCGTCATCTGGGGCCAACGTCCTGACTTTC. It yields the protein CAWRRAPSSSGANVLTF.

The CDR3 DNA is TGTGCCAGCAGCCCTGGGACAGGAGGCTACACCTTC. Its protein product is CASSPGTGGYTF. This chain joins TRBV7-9 and TRBJ1-2; 8 positions agree with TRBD1. The CDR3 has 12 amino acids. V gave up 5 bases and J gave up 8 bases; unmatched junction bases: 4. Germline values: CDR1 SEHNR, CDR2 FQNEAQ (reference sequence).

This clone has only one observation. The rearrangement joins TRBV6-5 to TRBJ1-1; 7 bases map to TRBD1. The V gene's germline CDR1 is MNHEY and CDR2 SVGAGI. The CDR3 has 15 amino acids. With V trimmed by 2 bases and J by 3 bases, 6 bases remained unmatched. The CDR3 DNA sequence: TGTGCCAGCAGTTACAAAGGGGGCGGGTACACTGAAGCTTTCTTT. It translates to CASSYKGGGYTEAFF.

The chain is built from TRBV19 and TRBJ1-2, with D uncertain. Trimming left V 3 bases short and J 8 bases short, with 13 bases between. This CDR3 is 13 amino acids long. In germline, CDR1 is LNHDA, CDR2 SQIVND (reference sequence). CDR3 protein: CASSIVLGFGYTF. CDR3 coding DNA: TGTGCCAGTAGTATTGTTTTGGGCTTCGGCTACACCTTC. The entire variable domain, with the rest obtained from reference TRBV19 and TRBJ1-2, is as follows: DGGITQSPKYLFRKEGQNVTLSCEQNLNHDAMYWYRQDPGQGLRLIYYSQIVNDFQKGDIAEGYSVSREKKESFPLTVTSAQKNPTAFYLCASSIVLGFGYTFGSGTRLTVV.

The chain has TRBV27 and TRBJ2-7, with TRBD2 matching over 9 bases. The CDR3 consists of 16 residues. The V segment lost 3 bases and the J segment 3 bases; nucleotides outside the gene matches: 9. Germline CDR1 and CDR2: MNHEY and SMNVEV (reference sequence). For the CDR3, the DNA is TGTGCCAGCAGTTTCCTTCTTGGTAGCGGGAGCTACGAGCAGTACTTC. It specifies CASSFLLGSGSYEQYF.

The gene calls are TRBV19 and TRBJ2-7; D is undetermined. CDR3 length equals 14 residues. V lost 10 bases and J 6 bases, leaving 22 bases between the germline ends. Germline V CDR1 and CDR2: LNHDA, SQIVND (reference sequence). The CDR3 region is CATVGQVGPFEQYF. CDR3 DNA sequence: TGTGCCACCGTGGGTCAAGTGGGCCCCTTCGAGCAGTACTTC. Using reference TRBV19 and TRBJ2-7 for the parts outside the CDR3, the full variable domain is DGGITQSPKYLFRKEGQNVTLSCEQNLNHDAMYWYRQDPGQGLRLIYYSQIVNDFQKGDIAEGYSVSREKKESFPLTVTSAQKNPTAFYLCATVGQVGPFEQYFGPGTRLTVT.

This rearrangement joins TRBV4-1 to TRBJ1-2, with D tentatively TRBD1 (6 bases). Germline CDR1 is MGHRA and CDR2 is YSYEKL. Trimming stripped 4 bases from V and 6 bases from J, with 12 bases between. The CDR3 runs to 13 residues. The CDR3 DNA reads as TGCGCCAGCAGCCCCGCCGCAGGGGATGGCTACACCTTC. Protein: CASSPAAGDGYTF.

The chain couples TRBV11-3 to TRBJ1-5, with a weak D call TRBD1 (6 bases). Germline values: CDR1 SGHNT, CDR2 YENEEA. The CDR3 is 16 amino acids. Trimming pared 4 bases from V and 3 bases from J, leaving 16 bases between. CDR3 residues: CASSSQQGKNNQPQHF. The CDR3 coding sequence is TGTGCCAGCAGCTCACAACAGGGAAAGAACAATCAGCCCCAGCATTTT. Variable domain in full (rest from reference TRBV11-3 and TRBJ1-5): EAGVVQSPRYKIIEKKQPVAFWCNPISGHNTLYWYLQNLGQGPELLIRYENEEAVDDSQLPKDRFSAERLKGVDSTLKIQPAELGDSAVYLCASSSQQGKNNQPQHFGDGTRLSIL.

The chain carries TRBV28 and TRBJ1-2; D is unclear. From germline, CDR1 is MDHEN and CDR2 SYDVKM. The CDR3 extends over 12 amino acids. V dropped 3 bases and J dropped 5 bases, with 7 bases sitting between them. CDR3 residues: CASSFMRYGYTF. DNA of the CDR3: TGTGCCAGCAGTTTTATGAGGTATGGCTACACCTTC.

CDR3 coding DNA: TGTGCCAGCAGCCGGGACTCCAAAACCCAGTACTTC. Its translation is CASSRDSKTQYF. The chain uses TRBV2 and TRBJ2-5; a possible D gene is TRBD2 (6 bases). The CDR3 length is 12 residues. V lost 6 bases and J 8 bases, leaving 13 bases between the germline ends. Germline assignment: CDR1 SNHLY and CDR2 FYNNEI.

This clone was seen more than once but under ten times. V is TRBV5-6 and J is TRBJ1-4; TRBD1 is a possible D gene (5 bases). CDR3 length: 13 amino acids. V lost 4 bases to trimming and J lost 7 bases, with 11 bases between them. Germline loops: CDR1 SGHDT, CDR2 YYEEEE. CDR3 region: CASSPGTGEKLFF. The CDR3 DNA reads TGTGCCAGCAGCCCTGGGACTGGTGAAAAACTGTTTTTT.

This clone was seen once. This rearrangement joins TRBV5-6 to TRBJ2-7; 8 bases line up with TRBD1. The CDR3 has 15 amino acids. CDR1 is SGHDT, CDR2 YYEEEE, per germline. Germline trimming cut 2 bases from V and 3 bases from J; bases unmatched to any gene: 7. The CDR3 DNA is TGTGCCAGCAGCTTACAGGGGGACGGCGTCTACGAGCAGTACTTC. Translation gives CASSLQGDGVYEQYF.

CDR3 bases: TGTGCCAGCAGCCAGGGACTCGCCTACGAGCAGTACTTC. As protein: CASSQGLAYEQYF. The chain combines TRBV13 with TRBJ2-7, with a possible D match to TRBD2 (6 bases). Germline lookup yields CDR1 PRHDT and CDR2 FYEKMQ (reference sequence). Trimming stripped 5 bases from V and 2 bases from J, with 10 bases between. The CDR3 length is 13 residues.

The V and J genes are TRBV27 and TRBJ2-7, with 8 bases matching TRBD2. The CDR3 has 14 amino acids. The germline V gene has CDR1 MNHEY and CDR2 SMNVEV (reference sequence). Trimming cost V 2 bases and J 3 bases; bases outside gene matches: 3. CDR3 sequence: CASSLRGTSYEQYF. DNA for the CDR3: TGTGCCAGCAGTTTAAGAGGGACTAGCTACGAGCAGTACTTC.

The chain has TRBV7-9 and TRBJ2-5, with D maybe TRBD1 (6 bases). Germline V lookup: CDR1 SEHNR, CDR2 FQNEAQ (reference sequence). The length of the CDR3 is 14 residues. With 5 bases removed from V and 4 bases from J, the gap between germline ends came to 14 bases. This CDR3 is CASSPGQPAETQYF. The CDR3 DNA reads as TGTGCCAGCAGCCCCGGACAGCCTGCAGAGACCCAGTACTTC.

J is TRBJ2-3 and V is TRBV6-4, with TRBD2 identical over 7 bases. CDR3 size: 15 residues. Losses at the gene ends were 7 bases for V and 5 bases for J; bases not matched to a gene: 12. Germline V CDR1 and CDR2: MRHNA, SNTAGT. CDR3 sequence reads: CASKGQAAGEDTQYF. CDR3 DNA sequence: TGTGCCAGCAAGGGTCAGGCTGCGGGAGAAGATACGCAGTATTTT.

The gene calls are TRBV7-9 and TRBJ1-2; perhaps TRBD1 as D (5 bases). The CDR3 runs 14 residues. Germline CDR1 is SEHNR and CDR2 is FQNEAQ (reference sequence). V was cut by 1 base and J by 5 bases, with 11 bases left in between. CDR3 region: CASSLEQDTYGYTF. CDR3 nucleotides: TGTGCCAGCAGCTTAGAACAGGATACTTATGGCTACACCTTC.

The chain combines TRBV4-2 with TRBJ2-7, with 9 bases matching TRBD2. Germline loops: CDR1 LGHNA, CDR2 YNFKEQ. The J segment lost 1 base and the V segment lost 0 bases, leaving 13 bases of the junction unmatched. CDR3 length: 19 residues. The DNA for the CDR3 is TGTGCCAGCAGCCAAGATTTCATAGTTTCGACTAGCGGATCCTACGAGCAGTACTTC. Translating gives CASSQDFIVSTSGSYEQYF.

The rearrangement joins TRBV4-3 to TRBJ1-1; unclear D gene. The CDR3 extends over 16 amino acids. The V gene lost 0 bases and the J gene lost 5 bases, with 16 bases spanning the gap. The germline gives CDR1 LGHNA, CDR2 YSLEER. The CDR3 is CASSQEHRAGRTEAFF. As DNA, the CDR3 is TGCGCCAGCAGCCAAGAGCACCGGGCGGGAAGAACTGAAGCTTTCTTT.

The chain carries TRBV7-9 and TRBJ2-7, with 8 bases fitting TRBD2. Trimming at V came to 5 bases and at J to 3 bases, leaving 12 bases not matched to a gene. From germline, CDR1 is SEHNR and CDR2 FQNEAQ (reference sequence). This CDR3 contains 16 residues. Written as DNA, the CDR3 is TGTGCCAGCAGCACGCCGTCCGGGACTAGGTTCTACGAGCAGTACTTC. Its protein is CASSTPSGTRFYEQYF.

V usage is TRBV14 and J usage is TRBJ2-1; 7 positions agree with TRBD2. CDR3 length equals 15 residues. Germline CDR1 and CDR2: SGHDN and FVKESK. V lost 1 base and J lost 8; bases outside the gene matches: 8. The chain's CDR3 is CASSQAGGSRDEQFF. For the CDR3, the DNA is TGTGCCAGCAGCCAAGCCGGCGGGAGTCGGGATGAGCAGTTCTTC.

This chain links TRBV18 with TRBJ1-5, with D maybe TRBD1 (6 bases). This CDR3 spans 16 amino acids. The germline CDR1 and CDR2 sequences are KGHSH and LQKENI. The V end was cut by 2 bases, the J end by 5 bases, with 16 bases between. CDR3 loop: CASSPTGGAGDQPQHF. CDR3 sequence (DNA): TGTGCCAGCTCACCAACGGGGGGCGCGGGTGATCAGCCCCAGCATTTT.